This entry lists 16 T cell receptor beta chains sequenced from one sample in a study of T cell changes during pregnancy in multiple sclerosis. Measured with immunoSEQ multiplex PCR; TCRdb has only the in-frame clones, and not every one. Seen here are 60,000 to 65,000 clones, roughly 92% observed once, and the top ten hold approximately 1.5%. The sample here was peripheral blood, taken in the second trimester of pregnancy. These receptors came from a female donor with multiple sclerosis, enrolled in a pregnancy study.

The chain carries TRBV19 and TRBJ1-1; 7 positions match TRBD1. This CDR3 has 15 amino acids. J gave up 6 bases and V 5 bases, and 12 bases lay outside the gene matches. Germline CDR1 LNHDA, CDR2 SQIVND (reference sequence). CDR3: CASSDPRQGRAEAFF. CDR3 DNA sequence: TGTGCCAGTAGTGACCCCCGACAGGGTAGGGCTGAAGCTTTCTTT.

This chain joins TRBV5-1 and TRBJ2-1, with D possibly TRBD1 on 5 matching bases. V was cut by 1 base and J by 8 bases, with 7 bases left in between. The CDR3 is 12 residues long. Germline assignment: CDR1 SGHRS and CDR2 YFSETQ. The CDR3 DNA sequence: TGCGCCAGCAGCTTGCCAGGGCATGAGCAGTTCTTC. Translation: CASSLPGHEQFF.

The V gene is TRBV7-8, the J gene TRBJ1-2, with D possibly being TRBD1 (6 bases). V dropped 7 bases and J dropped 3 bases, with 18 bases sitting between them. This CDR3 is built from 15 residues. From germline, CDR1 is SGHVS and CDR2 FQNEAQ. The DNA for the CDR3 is TGTGCCAGCACCGAAGGGACGGACAGATACTATGGCTACACCTTC. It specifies CASTEGTDRYYGYTF.

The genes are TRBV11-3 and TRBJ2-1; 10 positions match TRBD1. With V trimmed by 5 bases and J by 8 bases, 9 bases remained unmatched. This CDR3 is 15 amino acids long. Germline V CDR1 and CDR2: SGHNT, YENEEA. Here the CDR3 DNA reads TGTGCCAGCAGCCCGGGACAGGGGAGTAGCCATGAGCAGTTCTTC. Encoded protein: CASSPGQGSSHEQFF.

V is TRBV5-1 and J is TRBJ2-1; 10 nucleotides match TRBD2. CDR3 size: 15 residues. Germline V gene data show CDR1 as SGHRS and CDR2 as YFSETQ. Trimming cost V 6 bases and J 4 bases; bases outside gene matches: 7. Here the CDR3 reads CASTTSGAGYNEQFF. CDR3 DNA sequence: TGCGCCAGCACTACTAGCGGGGCAGGGTACAATGAGCAGTTCTTC.

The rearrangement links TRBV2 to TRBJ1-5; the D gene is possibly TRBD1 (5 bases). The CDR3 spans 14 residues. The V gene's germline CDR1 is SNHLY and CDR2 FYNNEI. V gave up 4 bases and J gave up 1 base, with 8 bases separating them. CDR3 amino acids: CASSATGSNQPQHF. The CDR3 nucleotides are TGTGCCAGCAGTGCAACAGGAAGCAATCAGCCCCAGCATTTT.

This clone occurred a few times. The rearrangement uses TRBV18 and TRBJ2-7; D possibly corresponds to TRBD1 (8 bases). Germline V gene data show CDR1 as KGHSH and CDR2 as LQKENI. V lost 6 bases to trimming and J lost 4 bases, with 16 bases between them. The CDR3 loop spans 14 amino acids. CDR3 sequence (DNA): TGTGCCAGCTCCCTCGAACAGGGGGGGTACGAGCAGTACTTC. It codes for CASSLEQGGYEQYF.

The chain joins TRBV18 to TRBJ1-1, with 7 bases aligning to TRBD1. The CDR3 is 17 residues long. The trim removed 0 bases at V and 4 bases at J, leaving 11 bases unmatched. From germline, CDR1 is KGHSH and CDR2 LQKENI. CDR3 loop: CASSPPTFQGVSTEAFF. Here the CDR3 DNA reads TGTGCCAGCTCACCACCGACCTTTCAGGGGGTGAGCACTGAAGCTTTCTTT.

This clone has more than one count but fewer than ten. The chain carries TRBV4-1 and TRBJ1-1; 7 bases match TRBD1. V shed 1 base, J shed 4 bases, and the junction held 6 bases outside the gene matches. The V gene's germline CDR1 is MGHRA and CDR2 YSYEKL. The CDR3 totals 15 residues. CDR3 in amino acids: CASSQADREATEAFF. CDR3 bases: TGCGCCAGCAGCCAAGCCGACAGGGAGGCCACTGAAGCTTTCTTT.

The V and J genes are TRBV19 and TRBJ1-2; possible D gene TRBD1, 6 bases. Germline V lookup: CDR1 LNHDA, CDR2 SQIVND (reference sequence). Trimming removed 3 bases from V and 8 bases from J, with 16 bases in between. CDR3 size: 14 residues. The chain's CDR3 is CASSIELPGDGYTF. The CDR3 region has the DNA TGTGCCAGTAGTATTGAACTGCCAGGGGACGGCTACACCTTC.

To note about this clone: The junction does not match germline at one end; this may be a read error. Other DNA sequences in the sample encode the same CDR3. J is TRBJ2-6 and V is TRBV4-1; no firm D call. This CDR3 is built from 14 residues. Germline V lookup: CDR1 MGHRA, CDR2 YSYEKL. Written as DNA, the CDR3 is TGCGCTAGCAGCCAACCTTTAGGGGCCAACGTCCTGACTTTC. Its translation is CASSQPLGANVLTF.

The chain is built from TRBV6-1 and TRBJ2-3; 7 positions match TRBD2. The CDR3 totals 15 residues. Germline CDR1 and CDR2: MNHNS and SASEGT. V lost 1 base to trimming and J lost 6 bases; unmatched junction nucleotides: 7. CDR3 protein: CASSEGLGRADTQYF. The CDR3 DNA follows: TGTGCCAGCAGTGAAGGACTAGGGAGGGCGGATACGCAGTATTTT.

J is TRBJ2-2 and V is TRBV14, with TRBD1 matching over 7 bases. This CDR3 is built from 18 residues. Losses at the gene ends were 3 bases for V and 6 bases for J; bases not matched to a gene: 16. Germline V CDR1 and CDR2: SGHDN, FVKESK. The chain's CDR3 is CASSQDPDRWAGAGELFF. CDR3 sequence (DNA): TGTGCCAGCAGCCAGGACCCGGACAGGTGGGCCGGGGCCGGGGAGCTGTTTTTT.

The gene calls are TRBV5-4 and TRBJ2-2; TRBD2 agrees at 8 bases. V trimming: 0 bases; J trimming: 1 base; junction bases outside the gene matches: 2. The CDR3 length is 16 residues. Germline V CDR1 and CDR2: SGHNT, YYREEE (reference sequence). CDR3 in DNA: TGTGCCAGCAGCTTGGATAGCGGGATGAACACCGGGGAGCTGTTTTTT. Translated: CASSLDSGMNTGELFF. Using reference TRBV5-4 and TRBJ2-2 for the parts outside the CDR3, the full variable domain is ETGVTQSPTHLIKTRGQQVTLRCSSQSGHNTVSWYQQALGQGPQFIFQYYREEENGRGNFPPRFSGLQFPNYSSELNVNALELDDSALYLCASSLDSGMNTGELFFGEGSRLTVL.

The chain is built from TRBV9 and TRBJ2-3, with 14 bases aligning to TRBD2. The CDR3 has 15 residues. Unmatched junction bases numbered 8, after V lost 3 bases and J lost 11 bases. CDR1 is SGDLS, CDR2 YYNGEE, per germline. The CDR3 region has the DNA TGTGCCAGCAGCGCCGCTGCTGGGACTAGCGGGGGGCAGTATTTT. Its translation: CASSAAAGTSGGQYF.

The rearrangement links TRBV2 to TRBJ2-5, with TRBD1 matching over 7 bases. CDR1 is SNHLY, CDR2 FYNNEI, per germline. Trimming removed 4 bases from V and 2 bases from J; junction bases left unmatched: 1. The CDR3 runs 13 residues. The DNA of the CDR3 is TGTGCCAGCAGTGGGGGACAGCAAGAGACCCAGTACTTC. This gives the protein CASSGGQQETQYF.